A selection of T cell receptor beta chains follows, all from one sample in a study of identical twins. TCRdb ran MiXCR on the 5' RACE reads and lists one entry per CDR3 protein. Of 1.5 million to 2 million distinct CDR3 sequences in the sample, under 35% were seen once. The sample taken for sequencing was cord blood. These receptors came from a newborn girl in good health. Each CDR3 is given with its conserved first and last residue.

CDR3aa: CASSLGTGPPTQYF
v_gene: TRBV5-6
j_gene: TRBJ2-3

CDR3aa: CASSEWEGGYTF
v_gene: TRBV25-1
j_gene: TRBJ1-2

CDR3aa: CASRDIGSRNTGELFF
v_gene: TRBV3-1
j_gene: TRBJ2-2

CDR3aa: CSASPGRVKYTF
v_gene: TRBV20-1
j_gene: TRBJ1-2

CDR3aa: CASSRTSGGDTDTQYF
v_gene: TRBV6-6
j_gene: TRBJ2-3

CDR3aa: CASSLAVWWSGTEAFF
v_gene: TRBV5-1
j_gene: TRBJ1-1

CDR3aa: CSASRGTPYGYTF
v_gene: TRBV20-1
j_gene: TRBJ1-2

CDR3aa: CASTLAGSYEQYF
v_gene: TRBV25-1
j_gene: TRBJ2-7

CDR3aa: CASIRQSGYTF
v_gene: TRBV6-9
j_gene: TRBJ1-2

CDR3aa: CASSGFSGKVGGYF
v_gene: TRBV6-6
j_gene: TRBJ2-5

CDR3aa: CSAHHPGTRTDTQYF
v_gene: TRBV20-1
j_gene: TRBJ2-3

CDR3aa: CASSPDGQGVYEQYF
v_gene: TRBV13
j_gene: TRBJ2-7

CDR3aa: CASSLRLARRTDTQYF
v_gene: TRBV7-9
j_gene: TRBJ2-3

CDR3aa: CAISAAGTGDEKLFF
v_gene: TRBV10-3
j_gene: TRBJ1-4

CDR3aa: CASSLLRRYEQYF
v_gene: TRBV28
j_gene: -

CDR3aa: CASSIWGGVAEAFF
v_gene: TRBV5-1
j_gene: TRBJ1-1

CDR3aa: CASSSTRTSGSYNEQFF
v_gene: TRBV11-2
j_gene: TRBJ2-1

CDR3aa: CSASEWTPMGETQYF
v_gene: TRBV20-1
j_gene: TRBJ2-5

CDR3aa: CSARDPAGAYEQYF
v_gene: TRBV20-1
j_gene: -

CDR3aa: CAISDTSGGNTGTQYF
v_gene: TRBV10-3
j_gene: TRBJ2-3

CDR3aa: CASSLEGQGLQETQYF
v_gene: TRBV28
j_gene: TRBJ2-5

CDR3aa: CASSLGDRGYTDTQYF
v_gene: TRBV11-2
j_gene: TRBJ2-3